This T cell receptor beta chain was observed in a study of T-cell memory formation after mild COVID-19. In the study overall: In these data, TCR clusters were largely donor specific. Study-level points and caveats: The CD4+ clones that contracted clustered mainly within CM and EM, and the CD8+ clones concentrated in EMRA. Specificity for SARS-CoV-2 was not confirmed among the second-wave clones peaking on day 37.

Germline assignment: CDR1 LGHNA and CDR2 YNFKEQ. Trimming shortened V by 0 bases and J by 3 bases, and 8 bases separated the two germline ends. The CDR3 has 15 residues. In its sample, this clonotype was seen a few times. Its matching antigen is unknown. TCRdb independently ran MiXCR on the 5' RACE reads; one entry per CDR3 protein. This table has approximately 270,000 distinct CDR3 sequences, around 15% appearing once. The rearrangement links TRBV4-2 to TRBJ2-2; D call uncertain. This TCR came from a man aged 18 to 29 who had mild COVID-19 (a few samples of this study predate the infection). Cell type and time point are not known. Sequencing was performed on PBMCs or a T cell subset sorted from them (not recorded which). The CDR3 reads CASSQDNWDTGELFF. The CDR3 DNA reads TGTGCCAGCAGCCAAGATAATTGGGACACCGGGGAGCTGTTTTTT.